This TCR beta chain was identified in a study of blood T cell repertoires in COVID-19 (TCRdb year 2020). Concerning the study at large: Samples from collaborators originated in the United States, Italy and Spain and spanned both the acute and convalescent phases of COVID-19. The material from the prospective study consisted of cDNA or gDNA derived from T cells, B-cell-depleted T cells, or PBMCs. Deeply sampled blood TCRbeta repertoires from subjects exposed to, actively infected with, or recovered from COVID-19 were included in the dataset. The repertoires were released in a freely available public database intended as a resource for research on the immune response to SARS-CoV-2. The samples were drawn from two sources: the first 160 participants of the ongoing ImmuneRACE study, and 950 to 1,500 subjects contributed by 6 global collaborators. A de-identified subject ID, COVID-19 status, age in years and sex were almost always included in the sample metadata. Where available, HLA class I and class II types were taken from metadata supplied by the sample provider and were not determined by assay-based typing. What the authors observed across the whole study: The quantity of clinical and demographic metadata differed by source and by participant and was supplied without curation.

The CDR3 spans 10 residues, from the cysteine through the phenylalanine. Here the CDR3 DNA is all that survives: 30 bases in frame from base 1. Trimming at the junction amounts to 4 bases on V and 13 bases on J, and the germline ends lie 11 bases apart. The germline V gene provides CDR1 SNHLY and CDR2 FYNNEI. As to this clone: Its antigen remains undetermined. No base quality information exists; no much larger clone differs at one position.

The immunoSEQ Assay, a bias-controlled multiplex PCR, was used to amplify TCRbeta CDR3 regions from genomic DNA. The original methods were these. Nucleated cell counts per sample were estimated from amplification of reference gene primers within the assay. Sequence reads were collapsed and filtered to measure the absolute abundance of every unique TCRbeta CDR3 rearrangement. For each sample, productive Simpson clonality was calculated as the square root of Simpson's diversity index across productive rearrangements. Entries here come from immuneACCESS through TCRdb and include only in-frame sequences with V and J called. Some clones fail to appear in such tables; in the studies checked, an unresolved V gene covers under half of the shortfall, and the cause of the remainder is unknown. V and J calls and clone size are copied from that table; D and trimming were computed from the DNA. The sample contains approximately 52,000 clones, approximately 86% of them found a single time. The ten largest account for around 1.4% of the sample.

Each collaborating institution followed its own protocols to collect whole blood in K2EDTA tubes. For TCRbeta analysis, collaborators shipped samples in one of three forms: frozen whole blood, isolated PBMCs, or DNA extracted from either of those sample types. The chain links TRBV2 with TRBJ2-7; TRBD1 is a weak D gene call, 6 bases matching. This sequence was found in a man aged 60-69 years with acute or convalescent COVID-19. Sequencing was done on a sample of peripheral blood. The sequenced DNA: TGTGCCAGCAGTGCCCGGACAGCTTACTTC. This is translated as CASSARTAYF.